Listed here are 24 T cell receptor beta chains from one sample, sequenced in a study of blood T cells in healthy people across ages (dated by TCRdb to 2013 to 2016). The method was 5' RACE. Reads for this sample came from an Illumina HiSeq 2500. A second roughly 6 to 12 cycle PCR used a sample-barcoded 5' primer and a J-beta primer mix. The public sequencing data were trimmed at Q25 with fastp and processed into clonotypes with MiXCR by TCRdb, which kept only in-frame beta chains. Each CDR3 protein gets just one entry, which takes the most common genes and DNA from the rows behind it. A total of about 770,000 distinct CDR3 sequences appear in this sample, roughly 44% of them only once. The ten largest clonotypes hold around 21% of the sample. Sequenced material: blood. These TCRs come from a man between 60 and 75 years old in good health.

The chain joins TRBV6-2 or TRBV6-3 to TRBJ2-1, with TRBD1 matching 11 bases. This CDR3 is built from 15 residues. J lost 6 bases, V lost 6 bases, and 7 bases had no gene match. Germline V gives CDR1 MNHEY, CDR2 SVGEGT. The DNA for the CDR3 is TGTGCCAGCAGAGACACCGGGACAGGGGGCAATGAGCAGTTCTTC. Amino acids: CASRDTGTGGNEQFF.

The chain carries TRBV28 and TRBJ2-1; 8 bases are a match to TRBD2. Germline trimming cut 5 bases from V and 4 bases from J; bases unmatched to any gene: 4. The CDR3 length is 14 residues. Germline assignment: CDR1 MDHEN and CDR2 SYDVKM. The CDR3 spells CASSPPGGYNEQFF. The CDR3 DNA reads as TGTGCCAGCAGTCCTCCGGGGGGGTACAATGAGCAGTTCTTC.

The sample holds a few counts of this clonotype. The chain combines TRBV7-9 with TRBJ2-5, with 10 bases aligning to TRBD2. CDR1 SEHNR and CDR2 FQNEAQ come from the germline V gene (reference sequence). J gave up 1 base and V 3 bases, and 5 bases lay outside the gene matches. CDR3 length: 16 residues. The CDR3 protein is CASSFGSGGRQETQYF. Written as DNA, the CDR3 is TGTGCCAGCAGCTTTGGTAGCGGGGGGCGCCAAGAGACCCAGTACTTC.

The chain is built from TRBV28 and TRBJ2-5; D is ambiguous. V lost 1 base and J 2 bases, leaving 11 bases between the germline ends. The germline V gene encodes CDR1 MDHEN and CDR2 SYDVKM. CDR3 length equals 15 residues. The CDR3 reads CASSLYRPSQETQYF. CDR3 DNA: TGTGCCAGCAGTTTATATCGGCCAAGTCAAGAGACCCAGTACTTC.

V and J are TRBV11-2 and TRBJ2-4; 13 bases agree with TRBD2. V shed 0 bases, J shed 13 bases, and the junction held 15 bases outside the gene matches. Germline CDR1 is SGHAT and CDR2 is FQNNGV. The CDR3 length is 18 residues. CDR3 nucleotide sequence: TGTGCCAGCAGCTTAGACAACCCCGAAGTTCTACTAGCGGGAGGGCAGTACTTC. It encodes CASSLDNPEVLLAGGQYF.

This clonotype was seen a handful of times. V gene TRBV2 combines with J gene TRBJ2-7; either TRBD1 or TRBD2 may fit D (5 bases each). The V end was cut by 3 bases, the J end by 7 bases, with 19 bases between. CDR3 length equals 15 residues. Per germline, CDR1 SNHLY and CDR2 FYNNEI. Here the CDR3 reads CASSDRDGVRGEQYF. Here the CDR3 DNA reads TGTGCCAGCAGTGACCGGGACGGGGTTAGAGGGGAGCAGTACTTC.

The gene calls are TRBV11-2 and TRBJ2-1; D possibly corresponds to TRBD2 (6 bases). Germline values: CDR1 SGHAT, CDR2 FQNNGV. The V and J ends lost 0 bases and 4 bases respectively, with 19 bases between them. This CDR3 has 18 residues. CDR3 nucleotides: TGTGCCAGCAGCTTAGATAGCTCCGGACTTGGGGGGTACAATGAGCAGTTCTTC. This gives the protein CASSLDSSGLGGYNEQFF.

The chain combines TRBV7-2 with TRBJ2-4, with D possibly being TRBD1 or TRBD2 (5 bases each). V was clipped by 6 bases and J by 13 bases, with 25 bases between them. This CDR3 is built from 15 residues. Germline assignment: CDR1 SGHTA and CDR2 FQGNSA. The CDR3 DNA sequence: TGTGCCAGCAGTCCCTCTTTAGGGGAATTGGGAGAGCAGTACTTC. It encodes CASSPSLGELGEQYF. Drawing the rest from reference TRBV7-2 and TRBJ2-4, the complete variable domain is GAGVSQSPSNKVTEKGKDVELRCDPISGHTALYWYRQSLGQGLEFLIYFQGNSAPDKSGLPSDRFSAERTGGSVSTLTIQRTQQEDSAVYLCASSPSLGELGEQYFGAGTRLSVL.

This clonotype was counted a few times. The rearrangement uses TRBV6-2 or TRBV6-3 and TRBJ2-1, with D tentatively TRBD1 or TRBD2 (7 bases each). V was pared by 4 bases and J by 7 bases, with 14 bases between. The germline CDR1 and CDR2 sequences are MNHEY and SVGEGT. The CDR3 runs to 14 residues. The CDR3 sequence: CASSWGGGVNEQFF. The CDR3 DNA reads TGTGCCAGCAGTTGGGGAGGGGGCGTAAATGAGCAGTTCTTC.

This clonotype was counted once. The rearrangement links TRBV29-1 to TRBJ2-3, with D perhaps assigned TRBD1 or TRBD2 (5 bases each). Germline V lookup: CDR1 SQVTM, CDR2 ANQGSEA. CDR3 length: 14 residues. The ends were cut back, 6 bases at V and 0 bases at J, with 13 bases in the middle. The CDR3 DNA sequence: TGCAGCGTCGGGACCGCATCTAGCACAGATACGCAGTATTTT. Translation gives CSVGTASSTDTQYF.

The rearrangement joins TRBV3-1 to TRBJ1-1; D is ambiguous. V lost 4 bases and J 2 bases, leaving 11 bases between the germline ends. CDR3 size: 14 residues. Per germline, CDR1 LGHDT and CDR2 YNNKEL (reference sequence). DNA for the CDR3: TGTGCCAGCAGCCCACCGGCTACCAACACTGAAGCTTTCTTT. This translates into CASSPPATNTEAFF.

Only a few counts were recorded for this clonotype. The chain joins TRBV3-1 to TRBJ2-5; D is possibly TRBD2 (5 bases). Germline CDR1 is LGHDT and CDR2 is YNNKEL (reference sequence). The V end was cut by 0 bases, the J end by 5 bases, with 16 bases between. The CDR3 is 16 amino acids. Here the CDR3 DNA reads TGTGCCAGCAGCCAAGAAACTGTCCGGGGATGGGAGACCCAGTACTTC. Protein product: CASSQETVRGWETQYF.

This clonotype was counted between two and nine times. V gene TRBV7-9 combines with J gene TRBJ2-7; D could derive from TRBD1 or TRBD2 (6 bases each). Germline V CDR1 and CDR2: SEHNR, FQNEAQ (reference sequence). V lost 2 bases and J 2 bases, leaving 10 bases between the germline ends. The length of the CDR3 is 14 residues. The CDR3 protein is CASSLRGETYEQYF. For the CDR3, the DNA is TGTGCCAGCAGCTTAAGGGGGGAAACCTACGAGCAGTACTTC. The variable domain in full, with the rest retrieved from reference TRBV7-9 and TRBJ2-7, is DTGVSQNPRHKITKRGQNVTFRCDPISEHNRLYWYRQTLGQGPEFLTYFQNEAQLEKSRLLSDRFSAERPKGSFSTLEIQRTEQGDSAMYLCASSLRGETYEQYFGPGTRLTVT.

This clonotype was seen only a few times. The CDR3 spells CASSPDRGRSYEQYF. In DNA form, the CDR3 reads TGTGCCAGCAGCCCCGACAGGGGTCGCTCCTACGAGCAGTACTTC. V is TRBV7-2 and J is TRBJ2-7; 8 bases are a match to TRBD1. The CDR3 covers 15 residues. Germline V lookup: CDR1 SGHTA, CDR2 FQGNSA. Unmatched junction bases numbered 6, after V lost 5 bases and J lost 0 bases. The variable domain in full, with the rest retrieved from reference TRBV7-2 and TRBJ2-7, is GAGVSQSPSNKVTEKGKDVELRCDPISGHTALYWYRQSLGQGLEFLIYFQGNSAPDKSGLPSDRFSAERTGGSVSTLTIQRTQQEDSAVYLCASSPDRGRSYEQYFGPGTRLTVT.

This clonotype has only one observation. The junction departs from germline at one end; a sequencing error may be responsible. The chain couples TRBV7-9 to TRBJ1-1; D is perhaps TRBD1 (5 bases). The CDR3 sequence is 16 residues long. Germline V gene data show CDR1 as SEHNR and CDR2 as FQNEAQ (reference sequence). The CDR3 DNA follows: TGTGCCAGCAGCTACCTACCGGGACTGACGAACACAGAAGCTTTCTTT. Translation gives CASSYLPGLTNTEAFF.

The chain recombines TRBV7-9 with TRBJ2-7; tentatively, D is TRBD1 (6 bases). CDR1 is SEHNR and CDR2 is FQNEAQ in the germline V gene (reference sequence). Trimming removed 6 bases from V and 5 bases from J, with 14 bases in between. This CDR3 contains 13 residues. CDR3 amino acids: CASRRAAGDEQYF. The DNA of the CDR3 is TGTGCCAGCAGACGGGCCGCAGGGGACGAGCAGTACTTC.

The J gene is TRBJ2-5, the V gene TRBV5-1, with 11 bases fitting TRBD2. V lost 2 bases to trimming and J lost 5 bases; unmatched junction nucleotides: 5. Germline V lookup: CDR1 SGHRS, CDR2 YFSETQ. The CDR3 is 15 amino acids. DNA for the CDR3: TGCGCCAGCAGCTTTGTACTAGCGGGGGCGGAGACCCAGTACTTC. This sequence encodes CASSFVLAGAETQYF.

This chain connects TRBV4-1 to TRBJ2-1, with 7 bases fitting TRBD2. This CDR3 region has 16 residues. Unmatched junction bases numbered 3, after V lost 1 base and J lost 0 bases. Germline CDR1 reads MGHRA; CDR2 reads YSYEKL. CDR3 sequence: CASSQAGGSSYNEQFF. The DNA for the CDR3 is TGCGCCAGCAGCCAAGCGGGGGGTAGCTCCTACAATGAGCAGTTCTTC.

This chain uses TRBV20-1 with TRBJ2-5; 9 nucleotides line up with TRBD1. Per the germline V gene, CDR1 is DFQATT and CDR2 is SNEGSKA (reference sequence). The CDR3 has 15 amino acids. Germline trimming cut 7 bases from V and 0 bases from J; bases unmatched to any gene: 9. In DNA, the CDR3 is TGCAGTGGAAACGACCGGGACAGGGACCAAGAGACCCAGTACTTC. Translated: CSGNDRDRDQETQYF.

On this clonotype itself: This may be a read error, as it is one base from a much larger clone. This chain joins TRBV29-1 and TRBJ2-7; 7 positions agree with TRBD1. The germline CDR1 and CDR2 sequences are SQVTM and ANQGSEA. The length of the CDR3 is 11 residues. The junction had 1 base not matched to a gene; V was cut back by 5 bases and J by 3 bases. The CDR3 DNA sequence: TGCAGCGTTCACAGGGGCTACGAGCAGTACTTC. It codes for CSVHRGYEQYF.

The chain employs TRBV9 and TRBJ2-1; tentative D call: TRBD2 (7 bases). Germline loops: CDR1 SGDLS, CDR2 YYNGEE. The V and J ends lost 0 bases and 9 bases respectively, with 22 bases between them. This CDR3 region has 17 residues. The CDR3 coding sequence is TGTGCCAGCAGCGTAGACGAGGGGGGGCCGCCACGGAGTGAGCAGTTCTTC. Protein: CASSVDEGGPPRSEQFF.

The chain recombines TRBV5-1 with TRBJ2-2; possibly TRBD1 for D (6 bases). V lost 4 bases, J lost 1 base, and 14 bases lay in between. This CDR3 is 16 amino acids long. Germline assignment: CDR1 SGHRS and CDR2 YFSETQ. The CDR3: CASSLRDNVNTGELFF. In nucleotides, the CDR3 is TGCGCCAGCAGCCTAAGGGACAATGTGAACACCGGGGAGCTGTTTTTT.

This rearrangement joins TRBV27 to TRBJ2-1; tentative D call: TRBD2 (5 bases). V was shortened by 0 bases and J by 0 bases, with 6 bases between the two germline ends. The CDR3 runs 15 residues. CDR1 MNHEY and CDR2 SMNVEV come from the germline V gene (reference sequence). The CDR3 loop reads CASSLSAGSYNEQFF. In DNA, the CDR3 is TGTGCCAGCAGTTTATCGGCGGGCTCCTACAATGAGCAGTTCTTC.

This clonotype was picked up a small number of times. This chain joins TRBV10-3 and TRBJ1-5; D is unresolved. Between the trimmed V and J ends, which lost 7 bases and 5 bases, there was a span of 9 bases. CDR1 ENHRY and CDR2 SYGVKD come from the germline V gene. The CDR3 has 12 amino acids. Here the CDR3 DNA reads TGTGCCATCAATTCAGGAGATCAGCCCCAGCATTTT. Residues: CAINSGDQPQHF.